This is a list of T cell receptor beta chains from one sample in a study of Graves' ophthalmopathy and Graves' hyperthyroidism. TCRdb independently ran MiXCR on the multiplex PCR reads; one entry per CDR3 protein. The sample comprises over a million distinct CDR3 sequences, 35% to 40% of which are singletons, and more than 9.5% rests with the top ten. The sequenced sample was peripheral blood or thyroid tissue (not recorded which). These receptors were collected from an adult man with Graves' hyperthyroidism. Both conserved end residues are part of each CDR3. Size is omitted from some rows. Given values are once, few, many or a class for expanded clones.

abundance: many
v_gene: TRBV24-1
j_gene: TRBJ2-7
CDR3aa: CATSDSSRAYEQYF

abundance: .
v_gene: TRBV2
j_gene: TRBJ1-6
CDR3aa: CASSPPGSRHNSPLHF

abundance: few
v_gene: TRBV20-1
j_gene: TRBJ1-2
CDR3aa: CSAREQGVPKKYGYTF

abundance: .
v_gene: TRBV2
j_gene: TRBJ1-6
CDR3aa: CASTPDRANSPLHF

abundance: .
v_gene: TRBV15
j_gene: TRBJ2-7
CDR3aa: CATSLAGDSYEQYF

abundance: .
v_gene: TRBV19
j_gene: TRBJ1-5
CDR3aa: CASSIPRVGNQPQHF

abundance: .
v_gene: TRBV5-1
j_gene: TRBJ2-6
CDR3aa: CASSRDIGLTF

abundance: .
v_gene: TRBV6-6
j_gene: TRBJ2-2
CDR3aa: CASSPLWGQGGELFF

abundance: .
v_gene: TRBV15
j_gene: TRBJ1-4
CDR3aa: CATSPMGQGQEKLFF

abundance: .
v_gene: TRBV4-3
j_gene: TRBJ2-7
CDR3aa: CASSQKIGSYEQYF

abundance: .
v_gene: TRBV7-9
j_gene: TRBJ2-7
CDR3aa: CASRHRDRDYEQYF

abundance: .
v_gene: TRBV30
j_gene: TRBJ1-2
CDR3aa: CAWTAGWGYGYTF

abundance: .
v_gene: TRBV20-1
j_gene: TRBJ1-3
CDR3aa: CSARPPRGSGNTIYF

abundance: .
v_gene: TRBV2
j_gene: TRBJ2-7
CDR3aa: CASRGGQTRYEQYF

abundance: many
v_gene: TRBV15
j_gene: TRBJ2-7
CDR3aa: CATSPADSAVPYF

abundance: many
v_gene: TRBV20-1
j_gene: TRBJ2-7
CDR3aa: CSVSTSGSYEQYF

abundance: .
v_gene: TRBV7-8
j_gene: TRBJ2-5
CDR3aa: CASSPRRGGGTQETQYF

abundance: many
v_gene: TRBV7-8
j_gene: TRBJ1-1
CDR3aa: CASSDHRF

abundance: .
v_gene: TRBV25-1
j_gene: TRBJ1-2
CDR3aa: CASELRPVGGYTF

abundance: .
v_gene: TRBV30
j_gene: TRBJ1-3
CDR3aa: CAWSVLKGSGNTIYF

abundance: .
v_gene: TRBV4-1
j_gene: TRBJ1-1
CDR3aa: CASSQDGGDVDRVTEAFF

abundance: few
v_gene: TRBV7-8
j_gene: TRBJ1-5
CDR3aa: CASNLAGQETQHF

abundance: .
v_gene: TRBV7-2
j_gene: TRBJ2-7
CDR3aa: CASSLNLRGLEQYF

abundance: .
v_gene: TRBV11-1
j_gene: TRBJ2-2
CDR3aa: CASSQQQGEVTGELFF

abundance: many
v_gene: TRBV20-1
j_gene: TRBJ2-7
CDR3aa: CSGGGDQPYEQYF

abundance: many
v_gene: TRBV14
j_gene: TRBJ2-2
CDR3aa: CASRPTGIGELFF

abundance: .
v_gene: TRBV10-3
j_gene: TRBJ2-7
CDR3aa: CAISEATSGGPTYEQYF

abundance: many
v_gene: TRBV9
j_gene: TRBJ1-5
CDR3aa: CASSVDGMDQPQHF

abundance: .
v_gene: TRBV5-8
j_gene: TRBJ2-5
CDR3aa: CASSLARDRVQETQYF

abundance: .
v_gene: TRBV19
j_gene: TRBJ2-5
CDR3aa: CASSRGQAGRVLETQYF

abundance: .
v_gene: TRBV19
j_gene: TRBJ2-2
CDR3aa: CASSMYPGTGELFF

abundance: many
v_gene: TRBV10-3
j_gene: TRBJ1-6
CDR3aa: CAIRAGTGKVGYNSPLHF

abundance: once
v_gene: TRBV2
j_gene: TRBJ2-5
CDR3aa: CASSVGGGGTQYF

abundance: .
v_gene: TRBV24-1
j_gene: TRBJ1-1
CDR3aa: CATSDLGGSEAFF

abundance: .
v_gene: TRBV6-1
j_gene: TRBJ1-1
CDR3aa: CASSERRAPEAFF

abundance: .
v_gene: TRBV29-1
j_gene: TRBJ2-5
CDR3aa: CSVVGWISPETQYF

abundance: few
v_gene: TRBV12-3/TRBV12-4
j_gene: TRBJ1-3
CDR3aa: CASRLSHGPKYF

abundance: many
v_gene: TRBV20-1
j_gene: TRBJ1-5
CDR3aa: CSARVQQVLSNQPQHF

abundance: few
v_gene: TRBV30
j_gene: TRBJ2-7
CDR3aa: CAWSRLAGAYEQYF

abundance: many
v_gene: TRBV7-9
j_gene: TRBJ2-5
CDR3aa: CASSLWTSDRTQYF

abundance: .
v_gene: TRBV29-1
j_gene: TRBJ1-1
CDR3aa: CSATRTSTTEAFF